This T cell receptor (beta chain) originates from a study of T cell responses to AZD1222 COVID-19 vaccine. Across the whole study: Second doses were pooled across both intervals (about 4 or about 12 weeks).

This CDR3 has 12 amino acids. The V end was cut by 6 bases, the J end by 6 bases, with 10 bases between. CDR1 and CDR2 (germline): SNHLY, FYNNEI. Comments on this clone: No antigen is known for it.

Study-level points and caveats: White British donors predominated, females outnumbered males, and clonal diversity was possibly underestimated.

TCRdb's table, derived via immunoSEQ multiplex PCR, lists solely in-frame clones and lacks some. The sample consists of under 110,000 clones, 75% to 95% of them appearing once. The rearrangement uses TRBV2 and TRBJ2-3; the D gene is possibly TRBD1 (5 bases). The input for sequencing was peripheral blood, taken on day 0 of AZD1222 vaccination. The source of this sequence is an adult in good health. CDR3 bases: TGTGCCAGCAGCTACAGGCTGGATACGCAGTATTTT. This sequence encodes CASSYRLDTQYF.